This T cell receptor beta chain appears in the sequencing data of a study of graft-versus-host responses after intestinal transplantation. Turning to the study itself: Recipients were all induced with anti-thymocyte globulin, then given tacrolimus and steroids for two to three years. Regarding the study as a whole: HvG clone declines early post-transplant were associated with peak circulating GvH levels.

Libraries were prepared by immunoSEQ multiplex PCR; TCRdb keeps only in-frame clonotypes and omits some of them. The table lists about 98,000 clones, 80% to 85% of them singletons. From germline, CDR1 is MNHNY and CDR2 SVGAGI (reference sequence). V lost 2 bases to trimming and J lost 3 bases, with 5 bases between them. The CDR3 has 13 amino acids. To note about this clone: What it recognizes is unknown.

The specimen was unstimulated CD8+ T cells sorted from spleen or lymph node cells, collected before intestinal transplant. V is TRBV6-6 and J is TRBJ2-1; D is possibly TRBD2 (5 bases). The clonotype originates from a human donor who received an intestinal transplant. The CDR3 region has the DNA TGTGCCAGCAGTTACCGGGACTACAATGAGCAGTTCTTC. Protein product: CASSYRDYNEQFF.